Shown below are 12 T cell receptor beta chains from a single sample sequenced in a study of response to subunit inactivated influenza vaccine. In TCRdb, the RT-PCR reads were re-called with MiXCR into one record per CDR3 protein. The sample records around 570,000 distinct CDR3 sequences, around 10% being singletons. This sample was also put to use in a study of T cells expressing NK-cell markers. That source adds: UMIs were included in TCR beta cDNA generated by 5'RACE template switching.

The source material was PBMCs from blood, sampled on the day of vaccination. Receptor source: a man over 45 who received an inactivated influenza vaccine.

This clonotype has ten or more counts. CDR3 DNA: TGCAGCGTTGAGTTTGGCGTCCGTGGCACAGATACGCAGTATTTT. It codes for CSVEFGVRGTDTQYF. The chain uses TRBV29-1 and TRBJ2-3; D is ambiguous. From germline, CDR1 is SQVTM and CDR2 ANQGSEA. With 3 bases removed from V and 1 base from J, the gap between germline ends came to 14 bases. The CDR3 covers 15 residues.

This clonotype occurred many times. DNA for the CDR3: TGTGCCAGCAGCTTGGGACAGAGTATGAACACTGAAGCTTTCTTT. It specifies CASSLGQSMNTEAFF. The chain uses TRBV13 and TRBJ1-1, with 7 positions matching TRBD1. The J segment lost 0 bases and the V segment lost 3 bases, leaving 4 bases of the junction unmatched. The CDR3 runs to 15 residues. CDR1 and CDR2 (germline): PRHDT, FYEKMQ (reference sequence). Based on the CDR3 plus reference TRBV13 and TRBJ1-1, the full variable domain is AAGVIQSPRHLIKEKRETATLKCYPIPRHDTVYWYQQGPGQDPQFLISFYEKMQSDKGSIPDRFSAQQFSDYHSELNMSSLELGDSALYFCASSLGQSMNTEAFFGQGTRLTVV.

This clonotype has only a few counts. The rearrangement joins TRBV4-2 to TRBJ2-2, with 7 bases aligning to TRBD2. The CDR3 runs 17 residues. Germline-derived CDR1 and CDR2 are LGHNA and YNFKEQ. V trimming: 1 base; J trimming: 3 bases; junction bases outside the gene matches: 8. Written as DNA, the CDR3 is TGTGCCAGCAGCCAAGCAGCCGGGCGGGAGTACACCGGGGAGCTGTTTTTT. It specifies CASSQAAGREYTGELFF.

This clonotype was detected ten times or more. The chain has TRBV12-3 or TRBV12-4 and TRBJ2-7, with TRBD2 identical over 7 bases. The CDR3 totals 12 residues. Trimming removed 3 bases from V and 4 bases from J; junction bases left unmatched: 0. The CDR3 protein is CASSFGGYEQYF. CDR3 nucleotides: TGTGCCAGCAGTTTCGGGGGGTACGAGCAGTACTTC.

This clonotype was counted many times. This chain uses TRBV29-1 with TRBJ2-1; D not resolved. V was shortened by 7 bases and J by 6 bases, with 13 bases between the two germline ends. There are 12 residues in the CDR3. Per germline, CDR1 SQVTM and CDR2 ANQGSEA. The CDR3 coding sequence is TGCAGCGCTCGCGATTCTCTCAATGAGCAGTTCTTC. Translation gives CSARDSLNEQFF.

This clonotype appeared many times. V gene TRBV28 combines with J gene TRBJ2-7; 12 nucleotides match TRBD2. This CDR3 has 15 residues. Unmatched junction bases numbered 5, after V lost 5 bases and J lost 3 bases. Germline V lookup: CDR1 MDHEN, CDR2 SYDVKM. CDR3 loop: CASSPGLAGLYEQYF. The CDR3 DNA is TGTGCCAGCAGTCCCGGACTAGCGGGACTCTACGAGCAGTACTTC.

This clonotype was counted between two and nine times. V usage is TRBV5-6 and J usage is TRBJ2-1; D is unresolved. This CDR3 has 14 amino acids. Germline CDR1 reads SGHDT; CDR2 reads YYEEEE. V lost 3 bases, J lost 5 bases, and 12 bases lay in between. The CDR3 reads CASSSPYTNNEQFF. CDR3 in DNA: TGTGCCAGCAGCTCACCCTACACGAACAATGAGCAGTTCTTC.

The chain joins TRBV7-9 to TRBJ2-1, with unresolved D. The CDR3 runs 14 residues. Trimming pared 7 bases from V and 2 bases from J, leaving 12 bases between. Germline assignment: CDR1 SEHNR and CDR2 FQNEAQ (reference sequence). The CDR3 region is CASTLGSTYNEQFF. CDR3 in DNA: TGTGCCAGCACCCTAGGCAGTACCTACAATGAGCAGTTCTTC.

This clonotype was seen a few times. The rearrangement joins TRBV11-3 to TRBJ2-7, with TRBD1 matching 7 bases. Germline V gene lookup returns CDR1 SGHNT and CDR2 YENEEA. CDR3 size: 14 residues. V shed 5 bases and J 6 bases; nucleotides not matched to a gene: 10. The CDR3 reads CASSPTGDRSEQYF. The CDR3 DNA sequence: TGTGCCAGCAGCCCGACCGGGGACAGAAGCGAGCAGTACTTC.

This clonotype came up many times. The genes are TRBV11-3 and TRBJ2-2, with D possibly being TRBD1 (6 bases). V gave up 3 bases and J gave up 6 bases, with 17 bases separating them. This CDR3 is built from 16 residues. Per germline, CDR1 SGHNT and CDR2 YENEEA. The CDR3 sequence: CASSLQGQSFPGELFF. The CDR3 DNA is TGTGCCAGCAGCTTGCAGGGGCAGAGTTTCCCCGGGGAGCTGTTTTTT.

This chain joins TRBV7-2 and TRBJ2-5, with D possibly matching TRBD2 (5 bases). V dropped 6 bases and J dropped 5 bases, with 13 bases sitting between them. This CDR3 has 13 residues. Germline V gene sequence: CDR1 SGHTA, CDR2 FQGNSA. In DNA form, the CDR3 reads TGTGCCAGCAGTACCGGGGTATTGGAGACCCAGTACTTC. It yields the protein CASSTGVLETQYF.

This clonotype came up a few times. This chain joins TRBV27 and TRBJ2-5; 9 bases match TRBD2. Per germline, CDR1 MNHEY and CDR2 SMNVEV (reference sequence). Trimming at V came to 7 bases and at J to 0 bases, leaving 9 bases not matched to a gene. This CDR3 region has 16 residues. The CDR3 loop is CASTTRIAGDQETQYF. In DNA form, the CDR3 reads TGTGCCAGCACCACCCGGATAGCGGGGGACCAAGAGACCCAGTACTTC.